Each of the 9 T cell receptor beta chains below was sequenced from the same sample in a study of OX40 agonist ivuxolimab in advanced cancers. The assay was immunoSEQ multiplex PCR, and TCRdb's table has in-frame clones only and misses some. The sample holds about 68,000 clones, roughly 83% seen once. Specimen: CD4+ or CD8+ T cells sorted from blood, collected in a trial of the OX40 agonist ivuxolimab. The receptors originated from an adult with an advanced solid tumor such as melanoma, head and neck, liver or kidney cancer.

This clone was seen just once. J is TRBJ2-6 and V is TRBV14, with 9 positions matching TRBD1. After removal of 4 bases from V and 0 bases from J, the junction contained 4 bases not matched to a gene. This CDR3 region has 17 residues. Germline V gives CDR1 SGHDN, CDR2 FVKESK. CDR3 sequence (DNA): TGTGCCAGCAGCCCAGGACAGGGGCGCTCTGGGGCCAACGTCCTGACTTTC. Its protein is CASSPGQGRSGANVLTF.

This rearrangement joins TRBV2 to TRBJ1-4, with 8 bases fitting TRBD1. Germline V gene data show CDR1 as SNHLY and CDR2 as FYNNEI. V shed 5 bases and J 6 bases; nucleotides not matched to a gene: 5. The CDR3 is 14 amino acids. The CDR3 is CASSSDRDDEKLFF. The CDR3 nucleotides are TGTGCCAGCAGTTCGGACAGGGATGATGAAAAACTGTTTTTT. The variable domain in full, completed from reference TRBV2 and TRBJ1-4, reads EPEVTQTPSHQVTQMGQEVILRCVPISNHLYFYWYRQILGQKVEFLVSFYNNEISEKSEIFDDQFSVERPDGSNFTLKIRSTKLEDSAMYFCASSSDRDDEKLFFGSGTQLSVL.

The chain has TRBV10-3 and TRBJ1-5, with TRBD1 as a possible D gene (6 bases). Trimming shortened V by 7 bases and J by 9 bases, and 13 bases separated the two germline ends. Germline V lookup: CDR1 ENHRY, CDR2 SYGVKD. The CDR3 totals 12 residues. CDR3 sequence reads: CAIKSLGGPQHF. The DNA of the CDR3 is TGTGCCATCAAGTCCTTAGGGGGGCCCCAGCATTTT.

The J gene is TRBJ1-1, the V gene TRBV28; D call uncertain. The CDR3 loop spans 14 amino acids. The V end was cut by 7 bases, the J end by 0 bases, with 12 bases between. Germline CDR1 reads MDHEN; CDR2 reads SYDVKM. The CDR3 region has the DNA TGTGCCAGCACCCCCAGGCATATGAACACTGAAGCTTTCTTT. This gives the protein CASTPRHMNTEAFF.

The chain recombines TRBV15 with TRBJ2-5; 10 bases match TRBD1. Trimming at V came to 1 base and at J to 5 bases, leaving 7 bases not matched to a gene. In germline, CDR1 is LNHNV, CDR2 YYDKDF (reference sequence). This CDR3 spans 16 amino acids. In nucleotides, the CDR3 is TGTGCCACCAGCAGAGTCCAGACAGGGGGCGCGGAGACCCAGTACTTC. Translating it yields CATSRVQTGGAETQYF.

The chain has TRBV6-5 and TRBJ2-7, with 10 bases that match TRBD1. J lost 2 bases, V lost 4 bases, and 2 bases had no gene match. CDR3 size: 14 residues. Germline assignment: CDR1 MNHEY and CDR2 SVGAGI. The CDR3 DNA sequence: TGTGCCAGCAGTTGGGGACAGGGGCCCTACGAGCAGTACTTC. Residues: CASSWGQGPYEQYF.

The V gene is TRBV5-6, the J gene TRBJ1-2, with TRBD1 matching 8 bases. Per germline, CDR1 SGHDT and CDR2 YYEEEE. With V trimmed by 4 bases and J by 0 bases, 8 bases remained unmatched. The CDR3 sequence is 16 residues long. This chain's CDR3 is CASSAFQGAPNYGYTF. The CDR3 DNA follows: TGTGCCAGCAGCGCGTTTCAGGGGGCCCCTAACTATGGCTACACCTTC.

The chain recombines TRBV7-3 with TRBJ2-2; D might be TRBD2 (6 bases). CDR1 SGHTA and CDR2 FQGTGA come from the germline V gene. Trimming removed 0 bases at V and 5 bases at J, with 10 bases between. The CDR3 extends over 15 amino acids. The CDR3 sequence: CASSLTGTVTGELFF. CDR3 nucleotides: TGTGCCAGCAGCTTAACTGGGACTGTTACCGGGGAGCTGTTTTTT.

J is TRBJ1-5 and V is TRBV5-1, with no clear D. The CDR3 is 14 amino acids. CDR1 and CDR2 from the germline V gene are SGHRS and YFSETQ. The germline V and J ends were trimmed by 0 bases and 6 bases, with 10 bases remaining between them. The CDR3 nucleotides are TGCGCCAGCAGCTTGGAGGCCTCGAGTCAGCCCCAGCATTTT. Translation: CASSLEASSQPQHF.